These T cell receptor beta chains were read from a single sample in a study of T cells after yellow fever vaccination. MiXCR, run by TCRdb on the 5' RACE reads, gives a single entry per CDR3 protein. Of about 130,000 distinct CDR3 sequences listed, less than 8.5% are singletons. The source was CD4+ T cells sorted from PBMCs, collected 10 days after the yellow fever booster vaccination. Receptors were obtained from a man aged 25-45 years who received the YFV17D yellow fever vaccine. Both conserved end residues are part of each CDR3. The order of the fields is J gene, V gene, clone size, CDR3 protein. Rows may omit the clone size; those that give it use once, few, many or a size class.

J gene: TRBJ2-4; V gene: TRBV29-1; clone size: many; CDR3 protein: CSAVVPGQITNIQYF
J gene: TRBJ1-2; V gene: TRBV20-1; clone size: many; CDR3 protein: CSATREGGGYTF
J gene: TRBJ1-3; V gene: TRBV4-2; clone size: many; CDR3 protein: CASSPPDAGNTIYF
J gene: TRBJ1-3; V gene: TRBV14; clone size: many; CDR3 protein: CASRRSSGNTIYF
J gene: TRBJ1-1; V gene: TRBV6-1; clone size: few; CDR3 protein: CASLTNRLGGTEAFF
J gene: TRBJ2-7; V gene: TRBV29-1; clone size: many; CDR3 protein: CSASGTGEYEQYF
J gene: TRBJ2-3; V gene: TRBV5-1; clone size: few; CDR3 protein: CASSLWSGSTDTQYF
J gene: TRBJ2-6; V gene: TRBV25-1; clone size: few; CDR3 protein: CASSIAQGDTGANVLTF
J gene: TRBJ2-1; V gene: TRBV19; clone size: few; CDR3 protein: CASSIVGTSNEQFF
J gene: TRBJ1-1; V gene: TRBV10-3; clone size: many; CDR3 protein: CAISESVVGTEAFF
J gene: TRBJ2-1; V gene: TRBV5-1; clone size: many; CDR3 protein: CASTPTSGRASYNEQFF
J gene: TRBJ2-2; V gene: TRBV28; clone size: few; CDR3 protein: CATSGGNTGELFF
J gene: TRBJ2-2; V gene: TRBV5-5; clone size: many; CDR3 protein: CASSLVQTNTGELFF
J gene: TRBJ2-3; V gene: TRBV28; clone size: many; CDR3 protein: CASRPGTGSDTQYF
J gene: TRBJ2-7; V gene: TRBV6-2/TRBV6-3; clone size: NA; CDR3 protein: CASKDPGGREQYF
J gene: TRBJ1-1; V gene: TRBV10-3; clone size: few; CDR3 protein: CAITRAQRDEAFF
J gene: TRBJ1-4; V gene: TRBV6-1; clone size: NA; CDR3 protein: CASSRYAAEKLFF
J gene: TRBJ2-1; V gene: TRBV19; clone size: many; CDR3 protein: CASSMGREVSEQFF
J gene: TRBJ1-1; V gene: TRBV2; clone size: many; CDR3 protein: CASSERGLGTEAFF
J gene: TRBJ1-5; V gene: TRBV7-9; clone size: many; CDR3 protein: CASSAGWSQNQPQHF
J gene: TRBJ2-5; V gene: TRBV7-2; clone size: many; CDR3 protein: CASSLSGRRQGTQYF
J gene: TRBJ2-5; V gene: TRBV7-2; clone size: many; CDR3 protein: CASQEWTSGTQETQYF
J gene: TRBJ1-2; V gene: TRBV7-2; clone size: many; CDR3 protein: CASSLTAYGYTF
J gene: TRBJ2-4; V gene: TRBV3-1; clone size: many; CDR3 protein: CASSVSTIAKNIQYF
J gene: TRBJ1-1; V gene: TRBV6-5; clone size: many; CDR3 protein: CASSYERTVNTEAFF
J gene: TRBJ2-1; V gene: TRBV7-2; clone size: many; CDR3 protein: CASSVTRDAAYNEQFF
J gene: TRBJ2-3; V gene: TRBV28; clone size: many; CDR3 protein: CASSSRVDTQYF
J gene: TRBJ2-7; V gene: TRBV2; clone size: few; CDR3 protein: CASSGLAGQEIYEQYF
J gene: TRBJ2-7; V gene: TRBV19; clone size: NA; CDR3 protein: CASHDGYEQYF
J gene: TRBJ2-3; V gene: TRBV4-2; clone size: NA; CDR3 protein: CASGPRLVCGTQYF
J gene: TRBJ2-7; V gene: TRBV12-3/TRBV12-4; clone size: few; CDR3 protein: CASSLDRVYYEQYF
J gene: TRBJ2-2; V gene: TRBV4-3; clone size: NA; CDR3 protein: CASSRIPGPNTGELFF
J gene: TRBJ1-1; V gene: TRBV9; clone size: NA; CDR3 protein: CASGISLNTEAFF
J gene: TRBJ2-1; V gene: TRBV13; clone size: NA; CDR3 protein: CASSSSFDSPQGNEQFF
J gene: TRBJ2-7; V gene: TRBV18; clone size: many; CDR3 protein: CASSMAAGGASEQYF
J gene: TRBJ2-2; V gene: TRBV12-3/TRBV12-4; clone size: NA; CDR3 protein: CASTTLLAGGPLVTGELFF
J gene: TRBJ1-2; V gene: TRBV6-5; clone size: many; CDR3 protein: CASSYLGTDRDYGYTF
J gene: TRBJ2-1; V gene: TRBV20-1; clone size: many; CDR3 protein: CSAIDNEQFF
J gene: TRBJ2-2; V gene: TRBV7-3; clone size: many; CDR3 protein: CASSLNPGVGTGELFF
J gene: TRBJ2-3; V gene: TRBV5-1; clone size: many; CDR3 protein: CASSFYAGISTDTQYF
J gene: TRBJ1-3; V gene: TRBV20-1; clone size: many; CDR3 protein: CSANDRYSGNTIYF
J gene: TRBJ1-1; V gene: TRBV5-1; clone size: many; CDR3 protein: CASTRGANTEAFF
J gene: TRBJ2-7; V gene: TRBV7-2; clone size: many; CDR3 protein: CASSLESGASYEQYF
J gene: TRBJ2-7; V gene: TRBV12-3/TRBV12-4; clone size: many; CDR3 protein: CASSFVGTSGIEQYF
J gene: TRBJ2-1; V gene: TRBV7-6; clone size: many; CDR3 protein: CASSPRRTSGIYNEQFF
J gene: TRBJ2-2; V gene: TRBV20-1; clone size: NA; CDR3 protein: CSAEVAGGLRNTGELFF
J gene: TRBJ2-1; V gene: TRBV6-5; clone size: few; CDR3 protein: CASSYTRGQGQFF
J gene: TRBJ1-3; V gene: TRBV9; clone size: many; CDR3 protein: CASSATLSSGNTIYF
J gene: TRBJ2-3; V gene: TRBV19; clone size: NA; CDR3 protein: CASSRGQSNQYF